The clone carrying this TCR beta chain was seen a handful of times. The antigen is unknown. TCRdb redid the calling of the 5' RACE reads with MiXCR, one entry per CDR3 protein. The sample holds about 320,000 distinct CDR3 sequences, around 4.5% seen once. The sample belongs to a study of T cells after yellow fever vaccination. Study-level results: The study found a weaker secondary response that peaked faster, day 5 versus 15. Some clonotypes were seen in both the CD4 and the CD8 compartments. These made up a small share and likely arose from convergent recombination.

The CDR3 has 14 amino acids. Germline-derived CDR1 and CDR2 are MDHEN and SYDVKM. Trimming took off 3 bases at V and 3 bases at J, with 8 bases between the two ends. The TCR comes from a young man who received the YFV17D yellow fever vaccine. This chain uses TRBV28 with TRBJ1-4; possibly TRBD1 for D (5 bases). Sequenced material: PBMCs, taken 15 days after the yellow fever booster vaccination. The CDR3 coding sequence is TGTGCCAGCAGTTTTGGGGGGTCTAATGAAAAACTGTTTTTT. Protein: CASSFGGSNEKLFF.